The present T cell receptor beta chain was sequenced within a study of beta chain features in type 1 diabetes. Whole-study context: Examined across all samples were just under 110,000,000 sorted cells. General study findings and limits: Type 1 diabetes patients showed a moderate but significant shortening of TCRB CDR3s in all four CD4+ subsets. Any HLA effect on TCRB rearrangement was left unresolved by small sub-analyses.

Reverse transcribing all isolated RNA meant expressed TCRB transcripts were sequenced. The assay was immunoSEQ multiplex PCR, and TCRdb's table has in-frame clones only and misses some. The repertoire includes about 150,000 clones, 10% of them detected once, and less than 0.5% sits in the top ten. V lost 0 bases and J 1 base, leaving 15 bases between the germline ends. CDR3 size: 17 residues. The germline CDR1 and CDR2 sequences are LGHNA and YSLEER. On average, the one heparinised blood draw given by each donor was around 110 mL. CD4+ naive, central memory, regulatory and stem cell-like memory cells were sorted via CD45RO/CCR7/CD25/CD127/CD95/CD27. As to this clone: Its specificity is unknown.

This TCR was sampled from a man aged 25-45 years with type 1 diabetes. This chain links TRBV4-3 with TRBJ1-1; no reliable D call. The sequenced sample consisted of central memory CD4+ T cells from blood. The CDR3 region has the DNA TGCGCCAGCAGCCAAGATGTGACGGGGTTTGGGAACACTGAAGCTTTCTTT. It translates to CASSQDVTGFGNTEAFF.